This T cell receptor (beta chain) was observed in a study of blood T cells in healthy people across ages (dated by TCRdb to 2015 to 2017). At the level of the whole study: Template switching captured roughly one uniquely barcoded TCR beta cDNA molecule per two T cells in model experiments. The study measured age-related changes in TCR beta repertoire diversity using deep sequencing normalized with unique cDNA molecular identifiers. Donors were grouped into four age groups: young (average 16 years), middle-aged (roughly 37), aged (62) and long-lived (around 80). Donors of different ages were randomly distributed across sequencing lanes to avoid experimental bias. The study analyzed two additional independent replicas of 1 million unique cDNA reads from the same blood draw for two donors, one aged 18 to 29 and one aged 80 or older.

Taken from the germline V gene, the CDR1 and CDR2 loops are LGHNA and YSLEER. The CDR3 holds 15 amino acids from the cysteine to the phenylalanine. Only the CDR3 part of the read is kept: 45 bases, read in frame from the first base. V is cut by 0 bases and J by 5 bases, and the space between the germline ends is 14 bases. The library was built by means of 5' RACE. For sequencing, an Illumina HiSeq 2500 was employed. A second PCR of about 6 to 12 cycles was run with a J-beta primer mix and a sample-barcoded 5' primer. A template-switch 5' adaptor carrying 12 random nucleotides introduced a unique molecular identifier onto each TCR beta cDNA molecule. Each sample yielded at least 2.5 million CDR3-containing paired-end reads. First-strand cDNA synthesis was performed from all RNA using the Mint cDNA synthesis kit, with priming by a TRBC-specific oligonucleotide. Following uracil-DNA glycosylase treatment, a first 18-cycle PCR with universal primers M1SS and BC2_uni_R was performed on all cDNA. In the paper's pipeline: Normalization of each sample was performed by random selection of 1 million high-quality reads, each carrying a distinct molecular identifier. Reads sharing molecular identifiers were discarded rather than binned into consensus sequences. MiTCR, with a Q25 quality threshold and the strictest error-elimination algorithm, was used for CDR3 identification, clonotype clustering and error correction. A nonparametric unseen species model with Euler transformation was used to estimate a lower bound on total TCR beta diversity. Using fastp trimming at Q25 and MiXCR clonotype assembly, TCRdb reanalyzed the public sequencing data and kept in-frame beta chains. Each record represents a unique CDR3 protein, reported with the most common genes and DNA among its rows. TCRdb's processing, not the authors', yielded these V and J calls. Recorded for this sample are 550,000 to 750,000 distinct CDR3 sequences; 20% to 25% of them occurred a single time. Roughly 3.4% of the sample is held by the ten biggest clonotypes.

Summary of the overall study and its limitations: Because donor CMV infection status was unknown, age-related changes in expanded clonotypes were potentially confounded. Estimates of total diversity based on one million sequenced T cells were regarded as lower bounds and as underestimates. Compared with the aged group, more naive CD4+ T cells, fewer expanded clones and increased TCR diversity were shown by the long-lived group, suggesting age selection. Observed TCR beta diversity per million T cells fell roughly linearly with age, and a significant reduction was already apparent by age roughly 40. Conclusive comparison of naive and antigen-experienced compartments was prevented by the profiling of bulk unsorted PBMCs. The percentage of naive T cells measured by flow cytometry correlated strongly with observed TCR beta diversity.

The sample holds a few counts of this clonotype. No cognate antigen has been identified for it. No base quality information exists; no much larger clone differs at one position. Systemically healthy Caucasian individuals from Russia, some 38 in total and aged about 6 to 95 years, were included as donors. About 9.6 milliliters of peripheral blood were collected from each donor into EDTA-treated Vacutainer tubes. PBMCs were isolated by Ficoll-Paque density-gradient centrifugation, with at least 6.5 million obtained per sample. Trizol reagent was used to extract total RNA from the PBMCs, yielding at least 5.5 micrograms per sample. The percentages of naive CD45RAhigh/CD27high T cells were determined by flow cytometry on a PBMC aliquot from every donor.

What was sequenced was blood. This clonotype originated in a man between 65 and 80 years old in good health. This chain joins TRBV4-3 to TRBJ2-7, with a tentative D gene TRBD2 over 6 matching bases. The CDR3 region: CASSQEYLLAHEQYF. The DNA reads TGCGCCAGCAGCCAAGAATACTTACTAGCCCACGAGCAGTACTTC.